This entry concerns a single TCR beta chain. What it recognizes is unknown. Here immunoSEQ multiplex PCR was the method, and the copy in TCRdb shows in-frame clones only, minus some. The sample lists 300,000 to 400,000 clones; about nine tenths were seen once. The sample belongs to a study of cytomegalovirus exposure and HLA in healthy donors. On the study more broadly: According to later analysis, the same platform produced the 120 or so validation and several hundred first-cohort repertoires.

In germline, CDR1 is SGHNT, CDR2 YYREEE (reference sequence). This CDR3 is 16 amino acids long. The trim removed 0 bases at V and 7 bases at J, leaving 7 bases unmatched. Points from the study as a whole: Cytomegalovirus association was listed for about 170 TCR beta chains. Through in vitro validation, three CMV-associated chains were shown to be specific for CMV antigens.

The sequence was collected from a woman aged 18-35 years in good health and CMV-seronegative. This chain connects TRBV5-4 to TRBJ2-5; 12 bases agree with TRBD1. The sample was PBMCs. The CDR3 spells CASSLGGQGAIGTQYF. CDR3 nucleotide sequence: TGTGCCAGCAGCTTGGGGGGACAGGGGGCTATAGGGACCCAGTACTTC.